The entry below describes one T cell receptor beta chain. The antigen is unknown. This table comes from immunoSEQ multiplex PCR, and its TCRdb copy is limited to in-frame clones, with some not included. The sample lists 43,000 or so clones; around 86% were seen once. The data are from a study of OX40 agonist ivuxolimab in advanced cancers. Findings and caveats of the study: On average, a greater number of expanded clones characterised CD8+ T cells relative to CD4+.

Germline assignment: CDR1 SQVTM and CDR2 ANQGSEA. There are 15 residues in the CDR3. The rearrangement joins TRBV29-1 to TRBJ2-5, with 9 bases lining up with TRBD2. The J call is uncertain, as TRBJ2-7 better fits the DNA end. The sequences come from CD4+ or CD8+ T cells sorted from blood, collected in a trial of the OX40 agonist ivuxolimab. This TCR was recovered from an adult with an advanced solid tumor such as melanoma, head and neck, liver or kidney cancer. The CDR3 nucleotides read TGCAGCGCGAGGGAAGGGCGGGAGGGCCCCTACGAGCAGTACTTC. Residues: CSAREGREGPYEQYF.